The sequence of this TCR beta chain was determined in a study of control samples from healthy donors and cancer patients (dated by TCRdb to 2020 to 2022). This clone was observed a single time. Its antigen is unknown. No base-level quality is on record; no much larger clone is a single base apart. Trimming accounts for 5 bases at V and 5 bases at J, while the number of junction bases matched to no gene is 9. Counted from cysteine to phenylalanine, this CDR3 has 14 amino acids. The kept DNA is CDR3 alone, 42 bases in frame from the first base. From a lookup of the germline V gene, CDR1 and CDR2 are SGHDT and YYEEEE. The library was made by the immunoSEQ multiplex PCR assay. TCRdb obtained this table from immuneACCESS and retained in-frame rearrangements with V and J assigned. These tables miss some clones; where compared with another copy, unresolved V genes account for less than half of the shortfall, and the remainder is unexplained. Here the sample has just over 80,000 clones; over 85% occur a single time. The top ten clones comprise less than 6% of the sample.

The TCR originated in a man in his fifties or sixties in good health. Sequencing was carried out using blood. The chain was built from TRBV5-6 and TRBJ1-1; TRBD1 fits 7 bases in the junction. The sequence in DNA is TGTGCCAGCAGACTCCAGGGGGGCGGAACTGAAGCTTTCTTT. Its translation is CASRLQGGGTEAFF.